This entry lists 32 T cell receptor beta chains sequenced from one sample in a study of CXCR3-negative and CXCR3-positive naive CD8 T cells. Their antigen targets remain unknown. Study-wide results and limits: TRB CDR3 hydrophobicity was greater in CXCR3-positive naive cells than in CXCR3-negative naive cells.

UMI-labeled 5' RACE TRB cDNA libraries were prepared from the cells. From its re-call of the 5' RACE reads, TCRdb lists each CDR3 protein once, without DNA. Across about 120,000 distinct CDR3 sequences, the top ten clones capture approximately 0.54% of the sample. The material sequenced was naive CXCR3+ CD8+ T cells from blood. Subset described: CD45RO-CCR7+CD27+CD95- naive CD8+ T cells expressing CXCR3 (TNR3+). These receptors were obtained from a human donor in good health. Some clones in this sample may be carry-over from other donors' samples.

The rearrangement links TRBV4-3 to TRBJ1-1; the D call from TCRdb, TRBD1, cannot be confirmed without DNA. Germline V lookup: CDR1 LGHNA, CDR2 YSLEER. The CDR3 totals 15 residues. CDR3: CASSQEWTGGEEAFF.

The V gene is TRBV4-1, the J gene TRBJ2-7; TCRdb lists TRBD2, though no DNA is available to test this call. The CDR3 has 16 amino acids. Germline V gene data show CDR1 as MGHRA and CDR2 as YSYEKL. CDR3 region: CASSQRALGLAGEQYF.

The CDR3 is CASSTKRVTDTQYF. The chain employs TRBV12-3 or TRBV12-4 and TRBJ2-3. CDR3 size: 14 residues.

J is TRBJ1-1 and V is TRBV6-1. The CDR3 is 14 amino acids. Germline V CDR1 and CDR2: MNHNS, SASEGT. This CDR3 reads CASPSPVMNTEAFF.

J is TRBJ1-4 and V is TRBV11-2; the TCRdb D gene call, TRBD1, has no DNA to confirm it. CDR3 size: 16 residues. Germline lookup yields CDR1 SGHAT and CDR2 FQNNGV. The CDR3 loop is CASSLPAGDRPQKLFF.

The genes are TRBV19 and TRBJ1-1. Per the germline V gene, CDR1 is LNHDA and CDR2 is SQIVND (reference sequence). The CDR3 length is 13 residues. The chain's CDR3 is CASSIVENTEAFF.

V usage is TRBV29-1 and J usage is TRBJ2-3; as DNA is missing, the TRBD2 call by TCRdb cannot be tested. The CDR3 is made up of 17 amino acids. Germline V lookup: CDR1 SQVTM, CDR2 ANQGSEA. The CDR3 sequence is CSAFILFSSGGTDTQYF.

V gene TRBV29-1 combines with J gene TRBJ2-2; lacking DNA, the TRBD2 call made by TCRdb goes unchecked. Germline CDR1 SQVTM, CDR2 ANQGSEA. This CDR3 region has 18 residues. CDR3 loop: CSVEFPGGPFSDTGELFF.

The J gene is TRBJ2-4, the V gene TRBV7-9; no DNA is available, so the TRBD1 call from TCRdb remains unchecked. Germline CDR1 and CDR2: SEHNR and FQNEAQ (reference sequence). The CDR3 consists of 15 residues. CDR3 protein: CASSLQQGTQNIQYF.

This sequence joins TRBV7-6 and TRBJ1-1; the D gene TCRdb calls, TRBD1, cannot be checked with no DNA. Germline values: CDR1 SGHVS, CDR2 FNYEAQ. This CDR3 is 14 amino acids long. The CDR3 spells CASSTGGPNTEAFF.

This chain connects TRBV14 to TRBJ2-1; absent DNA, TCRdb's TRBD1 call cannot be checked. This CDR3 has 14 residues. Germline V gene sequence: CDR1 SGHDN, CDR2 FVKESK. The CDR3 sequence: CASSHRQGYNEQFF.

The chain uses TRBV29-1 and TRBJ1-5; TCRdb's assignment of TRBD1 cannot be checked, as there is no DNA. Germline V gene sequence: CDR1 SQVTM, CDR2 ANQGSEA. The CDR3 is 11 amino acids. The CDR3 sequence: CSVVWDREQHF.

This sequence joins TRBV5-6 and TRBJ2-2; TCRdb reports TRBD1, a call that lacks DNA to check it against. In germline, CDR1 is SGHDT, CDR2 YYEEEE. The CDR3 spans 17 residues. This CDR3 reads CASSFLSGRTNTGELFF.

The rearrangement links TRBV27 to TRBJ2-1; TCRdb's D call of TRBD2 is untestable without DNA. Germline V lookup: CDR1 MNHEY, CDR2 SMNVEV (reference sequence). There are 14 residues in the CDR3. CDR3 loop: CASSLWVAGDEQFF.

The genes are TRBV7-9 and TRBJ2-7; TCRdb names TRBD1, which stays unverified in the absence of DNA. Per germline, CDR1 SEHNR and CDR2 FQNEAQ (reference sequence). The CDR3 totals 13 residues. CDR3: CASSSDRVGEQYF.

The chain recombines TRBV2 with TRBJ1-2. This CDR3 spans 18 amino acids. The germline V gene has CDR1 SNHLY and CDR2 FYNNEI. This chain's CDR3 is CASSEAPQGPTANYGYTF. Full variable domain (remainder filled in from reference TRBV2 and TRBJ1-2): EPEVTQTPSHQVTQMGQEVILRCVPISNHLYFYWYRQILGQKVEFLVSFYNNEISEKSEIFDDQFSVERPDGSNFTLKIRSTKLEDSAMYFCASSEAPQGPTANYGYTFGSGTRLTVV.

The chain uses TRBV5-4 and TRBJ1-2; lacking DNA, the TRBD1 call made by TCRdb goes unchecked. CDR1 and CDR2 from the germline V gene are SGHNT and YYREEE (reference sequence). The CDR3 is 13 amino acids. CDR3 residues: CASSPGRDQGRTF.

This rearrangement joins TRBV5-1 to TRBJ2-7; the D call of TRBD1 rests on TCRdb alone, since no DNA is present to check it. The length of the CDR3 is 15 residues. Per the germline V gene, CDR1 is SGHRS and CDR2 is YFSETQ. Here the CDR3 reads CASSHQGTGSYEQYF.

This chain links TRBV5-1 with TRBJ2-3; without DNA, the TCRdb call of TRBD2 cannot be checked. Germline V gives CDR1 SGHRS, CDR2 YFSETQ. This CDR3 has 14 residues. The CDR3 reads CASSLVEGVDTLYF.

The chain is built from TRBV25-1 and TRBJ2-1; TCRdb reports TRBD1, a call that lacks DNA to check it against. CDR3 length: 11 residues. Germline loops: CDR1 MGHDK, CDR2 SYGVNS. CDR3: CASAQGNEQFF.

The chain joins TRBV27 to TRBJ1-5. The germline V gene encodes CDR1 MNHEY and CDR2 SMNVEV (reference sequence). The CDR3 length is 14 residues. The CDR3 loop is CASSFEGTNQPQHF.

V gene TRBV4-3 combines with J gene TRBJ2-5; the D call of TRBD2 rests on TCRdb alone, since no DNA is present to check it. CDR1 and CDR2 from the germline V gene are LGHNA and YSLEER. This CDR3 is 14 amino acids long. The CDR3 sequence is CASSQDDEGETQYF.

The chain combines TRBV12-3 or TRBV12-4 with TRBJ2-7; as DNA is missing, the TRBD1 call by TCRdb cannot be tested. The CDR3 runs to 13 residues. CDR3 sequence reads: CASSQEGQDEQYF.

CDR3 residues: CASSNPAREGLLSKPQHF. This rearrangement joins TRBV21-1 to TRBJ1-5. TRBV21-1 constitutes a pseudogene. This CDR3 is 18 amino acids long.

V gene TRBV29-1 combines with J gene TRBJ1-2; the D call from TCRdb, TRBD1, cannot be confirmed without DNA. Per the germline V gene, CDR1 is SQVTM and CDR2 is ANQGSEA. The length of the CDR3 is 12 residues. The CDR3: CSVVLPGDGYTF.

CDR3 region: CSVEPPNTGELFF. This chain connects TRBV29-1 to TRBJ2-2; TCRdb's D call of TRBD1 is untestable without DNA. This CDR3 is 13 amino acids long. Germline lookup yields CDR1 SQVTM and CDR2 ANQGSEA.

This chain uses TRBV13 with TRBJ2-5. Looked up from germline, CDR1 is PRHDT and CDR2 is FYEKMQ (reference sequence). The CDR3 runs 13 residues. The CDR3 loop reads CASSFSRQETQYF.

V usage is TRBV10-3 and J usage is TRBJ2-1; no DNA is available, so the TRBD1 call from TCRdb remains unchecked. Germline CDR1 is ENHRY and CDR2 is SYGVKD. The CDR3 is made up of 16 amino acids. CDR3 protein: CAISPRGQGKNNEQFF.

CDR3 protein: CASSVSEGLVTEAFF. This chain uses TRBV19 with TRBJ1-1. This CDR3 has 15 amino acids. The germline gives CDR1 LNHDA, CDR2 SQIVND (reference sequence).

This chain links TRBV4-3 with TRBJ2-1; TCRdb designates TRBD2, a call that cannot be tested without DNA. The CDR3 is 15 amino acids. Germline lookup yields CDR1 LGHNA and CDR2 YSLEER. The chain's CDR3 is CASSQALAGYHEQFF.

The chain links TRBV13 to TRBJ1-2; TCRdb indicates TRBD1, and absent DNA this call remains unverified. Germline V gives CDR1 PRHDT, CDR2 FYEKMQ (reference sequence). CDR3 length equals 13 residues. CDR3 in amino acids: CASSSTGGYGYTF. Full variable domain (rest looked up from reference TRBV13 and TRBJ1-2): AAGVIQSPRHLIKEKRETATLKCYPIPRHDTVYWYQQGPGQDPQFLISFYEKMQSDKGSIPDRFSAQQFSDYHSELNMSSLELGDSALYFCASSSTGGYGYTFGSGTRLTVV.

This rearrangement joins TRBV7-9 to TRBJ2-5; lacking DNA, the TRBD1 call made by TCRdb goes unchecked. Germline assignment: CDR1 SEHNR and CDR2 FQNEAQ (reference sequence). The CDR3 runs 15 residues. The CDR3 loop is CASSLLGTSQETQYF.